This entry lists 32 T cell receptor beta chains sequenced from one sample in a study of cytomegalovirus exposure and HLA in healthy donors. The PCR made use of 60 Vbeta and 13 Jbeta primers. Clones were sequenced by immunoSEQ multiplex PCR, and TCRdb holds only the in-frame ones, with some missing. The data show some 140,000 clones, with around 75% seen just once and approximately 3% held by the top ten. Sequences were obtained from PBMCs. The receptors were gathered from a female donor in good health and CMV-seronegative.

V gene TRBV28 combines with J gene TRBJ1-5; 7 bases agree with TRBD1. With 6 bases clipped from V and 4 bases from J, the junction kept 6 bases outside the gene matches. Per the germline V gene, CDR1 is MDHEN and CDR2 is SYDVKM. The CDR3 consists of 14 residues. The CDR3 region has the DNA TGTGCCAGCAGGGGGGGACAGCCTAATCAGCCCCAGCATTTT. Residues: CASRGGQPNQPQHF.

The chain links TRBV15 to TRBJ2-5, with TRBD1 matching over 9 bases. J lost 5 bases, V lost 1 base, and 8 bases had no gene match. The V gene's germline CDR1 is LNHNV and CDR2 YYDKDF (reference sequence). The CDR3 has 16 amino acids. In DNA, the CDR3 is TGTGCCACCAGCAGAGGGGGACAGGGTGAAGGGGAGACCCAGTACTTC. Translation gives CATSRGGQGEGETQYF. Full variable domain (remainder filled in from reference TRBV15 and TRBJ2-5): DAMVIQNPRYQVTQFGKPVTLSCSQTLNHNVMYWYQQKSSQAPKLLFHYYDKDFNNEADTPDNFQSRRPNTSFCFLDIRSPGLGDTAMYLCATSRGGQGEGETQYFGPGTRLLVL.

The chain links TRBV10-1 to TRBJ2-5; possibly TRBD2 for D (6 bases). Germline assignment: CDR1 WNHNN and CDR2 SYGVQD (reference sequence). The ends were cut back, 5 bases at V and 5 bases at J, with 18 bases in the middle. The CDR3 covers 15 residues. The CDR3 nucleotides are TGCGCCAGCAGTAATGACGCGGGCGGGGTTGAGACCCAGTACTTC. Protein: CASSNDAGGVETQYF.

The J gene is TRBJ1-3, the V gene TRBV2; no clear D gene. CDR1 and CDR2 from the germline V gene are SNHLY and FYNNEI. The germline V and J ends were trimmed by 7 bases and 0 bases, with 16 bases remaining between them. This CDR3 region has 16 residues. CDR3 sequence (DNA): TGTGCCAGCAAGCGAGGGCCGGCGTCCTCTGGAAACACCATATATTTT. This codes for CASKRGPASSGNTIYF.

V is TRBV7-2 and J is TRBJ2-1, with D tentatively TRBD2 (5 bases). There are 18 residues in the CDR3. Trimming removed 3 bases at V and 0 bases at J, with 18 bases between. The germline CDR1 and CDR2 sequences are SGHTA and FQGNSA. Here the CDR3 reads CASSFVGATVGSYNEQFF. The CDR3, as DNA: TGTGCCAGCAGCTTCGTGGGAGCTACAGTCGGCTCCTACAATGAGCAGTTCTTC.

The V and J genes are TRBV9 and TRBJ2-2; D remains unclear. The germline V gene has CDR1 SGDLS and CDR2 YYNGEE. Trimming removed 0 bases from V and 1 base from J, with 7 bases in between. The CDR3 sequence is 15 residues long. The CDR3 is CASSVGTVNTGELFF. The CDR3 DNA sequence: TGTGCCAGCAGCGTAGGAACGGTGAACACCGGGGAGCTGTTTTTT.

CDR3 DNA: TGTGCCAGCAGTTTGACCCCCCTGGTCATAGCGTACAATGAGCAGTTCTTC. Translated, it gives CASSLTPLVIAYNEQFF. The chain combines TRBV27 with TRBJ2-1; a weak D match, TRBD2 (5 bases). CDR1 is MNHEY, CDR2 SMNVEV, per germline (reference sequence). With 3 bases removed from V and 4 bases from J, the gap between germline ends came to 19 bases. The CDR3 contains 17 residues.

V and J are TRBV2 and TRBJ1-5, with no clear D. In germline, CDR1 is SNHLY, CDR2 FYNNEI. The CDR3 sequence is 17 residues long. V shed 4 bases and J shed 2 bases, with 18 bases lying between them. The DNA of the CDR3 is TGTGCCAGCAGTGTATCCGGTCCTTTCGGGGGCAATCAGCCCCAGCATTTT. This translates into CASSVSGPFGGNQPQHF.

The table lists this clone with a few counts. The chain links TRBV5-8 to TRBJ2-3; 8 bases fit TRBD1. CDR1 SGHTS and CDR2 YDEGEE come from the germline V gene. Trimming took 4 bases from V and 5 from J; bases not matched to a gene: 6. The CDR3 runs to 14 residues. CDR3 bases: TGTGCCAGCAGCCCCGGACAGGGATTAGATACGCAGTATTTT. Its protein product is CASSPGQGLDTQYF.

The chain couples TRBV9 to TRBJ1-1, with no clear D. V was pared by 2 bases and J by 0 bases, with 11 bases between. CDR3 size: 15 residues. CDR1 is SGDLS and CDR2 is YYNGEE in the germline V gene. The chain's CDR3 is CASSVSGGMNTEAFF. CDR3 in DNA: TGTGCCAGCAGCGTCTCGGGTGGAATGAACACTGAAGCTTTCTTT.

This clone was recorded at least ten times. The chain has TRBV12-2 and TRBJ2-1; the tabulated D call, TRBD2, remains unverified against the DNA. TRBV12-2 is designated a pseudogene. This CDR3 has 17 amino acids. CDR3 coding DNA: TGTGCAAGTCGCTTACCCTCCACTAGCGGGAGGGCCAATGAGCAGTTCTTC. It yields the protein CASRLPSTSGRANEQFF.

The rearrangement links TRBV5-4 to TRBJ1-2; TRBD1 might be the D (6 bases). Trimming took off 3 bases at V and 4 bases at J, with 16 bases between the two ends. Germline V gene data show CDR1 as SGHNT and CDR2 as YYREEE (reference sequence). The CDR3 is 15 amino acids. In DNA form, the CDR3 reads TGTGCCAGCAGCTGGGGGGGGGCCAGGGCCTATGGCTACACCTTC. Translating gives CASSWGGARAYGYTF. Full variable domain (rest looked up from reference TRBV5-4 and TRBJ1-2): ETGVTQSPTHLIKTRGQQVTLRCSSQSGHNTVSWYQQALGQGPQFIFQYYREEENGRGNFPPRFSGLQFPNYSSELNVNALELDDSALYLCASSWGGARAYGYTFGSGTRLTVV.

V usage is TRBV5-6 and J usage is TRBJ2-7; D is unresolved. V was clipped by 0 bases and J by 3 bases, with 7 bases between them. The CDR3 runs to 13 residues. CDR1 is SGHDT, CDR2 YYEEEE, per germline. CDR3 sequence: CASSLGPNYEQYF. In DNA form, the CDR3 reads TGTGCCAGCAGCTTGGGGCCGAACTACGAGCAGTACTTC.

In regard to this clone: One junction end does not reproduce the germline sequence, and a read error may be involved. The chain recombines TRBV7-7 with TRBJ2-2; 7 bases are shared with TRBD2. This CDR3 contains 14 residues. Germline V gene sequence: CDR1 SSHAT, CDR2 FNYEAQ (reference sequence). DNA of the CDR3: TGTGCTAGCAGCGACGGGAGGAGAACCGGGGAGCTGTTTTTT. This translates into CASSDGRRTGELFF.

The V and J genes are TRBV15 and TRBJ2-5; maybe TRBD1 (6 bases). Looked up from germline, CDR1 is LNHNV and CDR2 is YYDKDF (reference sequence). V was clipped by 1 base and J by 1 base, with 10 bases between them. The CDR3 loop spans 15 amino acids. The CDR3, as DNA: TGTGCCACCAGCAGAGCTCAGGGGTCCCAAGAGACCCAGTACTTC. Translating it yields CATSRAQGSQETQYF. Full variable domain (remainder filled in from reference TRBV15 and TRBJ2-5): DAMVIQNPRYQVTQFGKPVTLSCSQTLNHNVMYWYQQKSSQAPKLLFHYYDKDFNNEADTPDNFQSRRPNTSFCFLDIRSPGLGDTAMYLCATSRAQGSQETQYFGPGTRLLVL.

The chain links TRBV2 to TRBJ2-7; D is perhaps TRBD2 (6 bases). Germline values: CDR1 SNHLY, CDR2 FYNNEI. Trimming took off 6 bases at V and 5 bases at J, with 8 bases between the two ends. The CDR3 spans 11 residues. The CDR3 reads CASSSGDEQYF. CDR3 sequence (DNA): TGTGCCAGCAGCTCGGGGGACGAGCAGTACTTC.

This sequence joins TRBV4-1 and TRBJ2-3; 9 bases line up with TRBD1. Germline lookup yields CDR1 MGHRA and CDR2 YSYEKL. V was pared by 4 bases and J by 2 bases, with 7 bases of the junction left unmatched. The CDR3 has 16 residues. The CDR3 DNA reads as TGCGCCAGCAGCCTCCGGGACAGGGTGCACACAGATACGCAGTATTTT. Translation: CASSLRDRVHTDTQYF.

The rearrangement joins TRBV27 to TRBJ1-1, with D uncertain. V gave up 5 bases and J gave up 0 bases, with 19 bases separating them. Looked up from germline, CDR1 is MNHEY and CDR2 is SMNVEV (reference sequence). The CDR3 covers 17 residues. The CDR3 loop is CASSLSSLDYLNTEAFF. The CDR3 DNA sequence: TGTGCCAGCAGTCTTAGCTCCCTAGATTACTTGAACACTGAAGCTTTCTTT.

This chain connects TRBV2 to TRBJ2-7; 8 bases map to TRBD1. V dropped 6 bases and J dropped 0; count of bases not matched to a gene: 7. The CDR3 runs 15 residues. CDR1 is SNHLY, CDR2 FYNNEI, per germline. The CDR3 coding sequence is TGTGCCAGCAGGGTCCGGGACAGGAGCTCCTACGAGCAGTACTTC. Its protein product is CASRVRDRSSYEQYF. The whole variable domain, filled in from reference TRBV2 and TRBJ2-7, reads EPEVTQTPSHQVTQMGQEVILRCVPISNHLYFYWYRQILGQKVEFLVSFYNNEISEKSEIFDDQFSVERPDGSNFTLKIRSTKLEDSAMYFCASRVRDRSSYEQYFGPGTRLTVT.

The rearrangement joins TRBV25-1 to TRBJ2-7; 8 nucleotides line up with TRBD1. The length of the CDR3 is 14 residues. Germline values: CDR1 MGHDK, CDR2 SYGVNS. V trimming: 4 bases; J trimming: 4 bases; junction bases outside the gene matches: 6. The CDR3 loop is CASSVRQGNYEQYF. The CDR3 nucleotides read TGTGCCAGCAGTGTAAGACAGGGGAATTACGAGCAGTACTTC.

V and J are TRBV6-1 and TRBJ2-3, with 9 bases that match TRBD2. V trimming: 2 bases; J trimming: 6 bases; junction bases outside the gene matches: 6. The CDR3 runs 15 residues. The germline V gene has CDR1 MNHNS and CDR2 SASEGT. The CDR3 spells CASSEMGGRADTQYF. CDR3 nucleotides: TGTGCCAGCAGTGAAATGGGCGGGAGGGCGGATACGCAGTATTTT.

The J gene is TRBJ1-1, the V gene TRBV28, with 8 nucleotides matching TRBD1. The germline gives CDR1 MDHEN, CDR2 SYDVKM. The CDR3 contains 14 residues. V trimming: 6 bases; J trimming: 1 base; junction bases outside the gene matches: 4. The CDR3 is CASSPGGPNTEAFF. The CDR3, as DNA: TGTGCCAGCAGCCCAGGGGGCCCGAACACTGAAGCTTTCTTT. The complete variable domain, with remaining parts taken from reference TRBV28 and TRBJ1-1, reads DVKVTQSSRYLVKRTGEKVFLECVQDMDHENMFWYRQDPGLGLRLIYFSYDVKMKEKGDIPEGYSVSREKKERFSLILESASTNQTSMYLCASSPGGPNTEAFFGQGTRLTVV.

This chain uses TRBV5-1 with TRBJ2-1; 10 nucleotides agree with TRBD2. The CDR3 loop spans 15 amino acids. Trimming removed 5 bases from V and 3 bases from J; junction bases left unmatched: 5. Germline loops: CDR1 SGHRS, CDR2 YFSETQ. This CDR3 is CASSSGTSVYNEQFF. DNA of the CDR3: TGCGCCAGCAGTTCCGGGACTAGCGTCTACAATGAGCAGTTCTTC. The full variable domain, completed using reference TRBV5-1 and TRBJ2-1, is KAGVTQTPRYLIKTRGQQVTLSCSPISGHRSVSWYQQTPGQGLQFLFEYFSETQRNKGNFPGRFSGRQFSNSRSEMNVSTLELGDSALYLCASSSGTSVYNEQFFGPGTRLTVL.

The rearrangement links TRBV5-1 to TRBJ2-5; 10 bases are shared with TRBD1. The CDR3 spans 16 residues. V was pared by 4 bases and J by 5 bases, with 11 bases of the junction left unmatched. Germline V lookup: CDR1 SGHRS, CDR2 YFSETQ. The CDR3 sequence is CASSTGTGEIGETQYF. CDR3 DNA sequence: TGCGCCAGCAGCACCGGGACAGGGGAGATCGGGGAGACCCAGTACTTC.

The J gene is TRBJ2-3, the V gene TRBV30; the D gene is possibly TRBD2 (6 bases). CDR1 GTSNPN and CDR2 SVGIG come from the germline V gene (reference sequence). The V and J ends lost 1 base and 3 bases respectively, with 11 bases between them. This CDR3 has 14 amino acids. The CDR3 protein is CAWSEGTVTDTQYF. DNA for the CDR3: TGTGCCTGGAGTGAGGGGACTGTGACAGATACGCAGTATTTT.

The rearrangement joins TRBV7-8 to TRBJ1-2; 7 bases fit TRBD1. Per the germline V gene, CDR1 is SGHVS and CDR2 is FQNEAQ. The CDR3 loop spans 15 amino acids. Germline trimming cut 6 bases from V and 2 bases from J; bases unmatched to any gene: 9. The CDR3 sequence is CASSITGATNYGYTF. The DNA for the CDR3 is TGTGCCAGCAGTATAACAGGGGCGACCAACTATGGCTACACCTTC.

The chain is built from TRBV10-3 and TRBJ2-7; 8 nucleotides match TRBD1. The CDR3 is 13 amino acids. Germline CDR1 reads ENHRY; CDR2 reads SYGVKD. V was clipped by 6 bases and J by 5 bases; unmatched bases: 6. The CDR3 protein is CAISPGTGNEQYF. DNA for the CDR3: TGTGCCATCAGCCCCGGGACAGGTAACGAGCAGTACTTC.

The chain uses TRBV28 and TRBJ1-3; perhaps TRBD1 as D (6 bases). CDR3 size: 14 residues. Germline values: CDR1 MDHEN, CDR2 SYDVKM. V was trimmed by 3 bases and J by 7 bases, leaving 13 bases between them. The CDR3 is CASSLVQGPNTIYF. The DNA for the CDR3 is TGTGCCAGCAGTTTGGTCCAGGGGCCCAACACCATATATTTT.

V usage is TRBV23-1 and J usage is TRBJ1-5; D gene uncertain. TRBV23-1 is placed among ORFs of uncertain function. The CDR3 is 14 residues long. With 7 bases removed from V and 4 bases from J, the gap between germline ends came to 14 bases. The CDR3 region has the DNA TGCGCCAGCAAACGAAACGGTAAAAATCAGCCCCAGCATTTT. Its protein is CASKRNGKNQPQHF.

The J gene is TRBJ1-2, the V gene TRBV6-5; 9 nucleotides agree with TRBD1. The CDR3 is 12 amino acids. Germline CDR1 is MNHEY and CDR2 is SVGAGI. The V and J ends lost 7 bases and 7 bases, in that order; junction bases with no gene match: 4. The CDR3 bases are TGTGCCAGCATAACAGGGGGCACTGGCTACACCTTC. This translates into CASITGGTGYTF.

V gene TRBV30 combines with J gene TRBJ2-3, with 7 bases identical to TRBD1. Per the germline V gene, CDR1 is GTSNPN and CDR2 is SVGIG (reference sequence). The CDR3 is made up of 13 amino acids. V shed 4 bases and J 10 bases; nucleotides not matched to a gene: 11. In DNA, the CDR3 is TGTGCCTGGACTCACGCGGACAGGTCGGCGCAGTATTTT. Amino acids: CAWTHADRSAQYF.

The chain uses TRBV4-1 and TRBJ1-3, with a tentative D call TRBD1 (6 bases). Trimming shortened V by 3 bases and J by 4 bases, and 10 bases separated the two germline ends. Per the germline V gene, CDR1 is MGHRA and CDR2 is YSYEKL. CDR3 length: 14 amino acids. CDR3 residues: CASSHPGEGNTIYF. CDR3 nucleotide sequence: TGCGCCAGCAGCCATCCAGGGGAAGGAAACACCATATATTTT.